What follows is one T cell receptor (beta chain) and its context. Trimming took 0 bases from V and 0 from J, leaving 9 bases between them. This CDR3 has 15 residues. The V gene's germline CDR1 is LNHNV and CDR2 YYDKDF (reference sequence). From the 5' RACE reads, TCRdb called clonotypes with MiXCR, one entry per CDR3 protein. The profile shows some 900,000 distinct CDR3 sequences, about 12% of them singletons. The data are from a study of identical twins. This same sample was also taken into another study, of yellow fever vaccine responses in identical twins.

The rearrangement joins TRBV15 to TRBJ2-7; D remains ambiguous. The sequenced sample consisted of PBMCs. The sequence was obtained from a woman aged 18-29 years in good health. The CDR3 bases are TGTGCCACCAGCAGAGATTCGGAGAGCTCCTACGAGCAGTACTTC. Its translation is CATSRDSESSYEQYF.